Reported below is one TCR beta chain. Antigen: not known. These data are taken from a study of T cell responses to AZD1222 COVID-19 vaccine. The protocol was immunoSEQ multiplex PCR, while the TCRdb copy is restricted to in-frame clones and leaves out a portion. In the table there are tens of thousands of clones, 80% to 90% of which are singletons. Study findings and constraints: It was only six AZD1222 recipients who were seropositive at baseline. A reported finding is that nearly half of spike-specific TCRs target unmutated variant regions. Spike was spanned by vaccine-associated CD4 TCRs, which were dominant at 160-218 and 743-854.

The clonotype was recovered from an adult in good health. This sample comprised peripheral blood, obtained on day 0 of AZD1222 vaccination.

The CDR3, as DNA: TGTGCCAGCAGCCAATGGGCAGGCGTCGGTTCACCCCTCCACTTT. Amino acid sequence: CASSQWAGVGSPLHF. The rearrangement links TRBV14 to TRBJ1-6, with D unresolved. The V and J ends lost 2 bases and 9 bases respectively, with 14 bases between them. The CDR3 is 15 amino acids. Per the germline V gene, CDR1 is SGHDN and CDR2 is FVKESK.